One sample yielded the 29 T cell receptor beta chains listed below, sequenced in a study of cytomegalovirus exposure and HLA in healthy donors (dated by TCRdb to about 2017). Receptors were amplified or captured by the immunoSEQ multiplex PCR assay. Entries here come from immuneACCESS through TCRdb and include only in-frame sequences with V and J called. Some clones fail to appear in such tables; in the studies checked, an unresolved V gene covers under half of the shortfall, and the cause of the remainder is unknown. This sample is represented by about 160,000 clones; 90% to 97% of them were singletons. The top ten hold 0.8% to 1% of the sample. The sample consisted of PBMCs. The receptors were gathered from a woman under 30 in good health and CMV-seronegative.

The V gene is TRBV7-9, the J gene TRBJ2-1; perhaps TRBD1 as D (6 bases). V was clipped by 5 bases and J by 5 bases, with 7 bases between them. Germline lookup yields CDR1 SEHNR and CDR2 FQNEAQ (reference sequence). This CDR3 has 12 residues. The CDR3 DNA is TGTGCCAGCAGCCGGACAGACAATGAGCAGTTCTTC. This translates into CASSRTDNEQFF.

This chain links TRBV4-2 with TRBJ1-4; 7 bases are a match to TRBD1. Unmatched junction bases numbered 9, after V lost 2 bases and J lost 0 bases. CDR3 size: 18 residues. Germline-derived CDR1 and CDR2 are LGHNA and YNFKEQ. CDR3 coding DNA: TGTGCCAGCAGCCAACTGGGACAGCGCCTTGCAACTAATGAAAAACTGTTTTTT. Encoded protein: CASSQLGQRLATNEKLFF.

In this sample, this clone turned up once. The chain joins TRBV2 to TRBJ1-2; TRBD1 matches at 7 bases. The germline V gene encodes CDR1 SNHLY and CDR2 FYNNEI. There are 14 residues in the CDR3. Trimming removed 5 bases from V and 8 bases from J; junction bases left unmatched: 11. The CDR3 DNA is TGTGCCAGCAGTTCTACAGGGGCCTCTATAGGCTACACCTTC. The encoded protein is CASSSTGASIGYTF.

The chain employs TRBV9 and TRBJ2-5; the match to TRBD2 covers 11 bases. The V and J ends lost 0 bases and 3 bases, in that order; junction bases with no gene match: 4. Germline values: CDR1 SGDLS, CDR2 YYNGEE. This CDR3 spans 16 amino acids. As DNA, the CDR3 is TGTGCCAGCAGCGTAGCTATACTAGCGGGGGAAGAGACCCAGTACTTC. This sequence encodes CASSVAILAGEETQYF.

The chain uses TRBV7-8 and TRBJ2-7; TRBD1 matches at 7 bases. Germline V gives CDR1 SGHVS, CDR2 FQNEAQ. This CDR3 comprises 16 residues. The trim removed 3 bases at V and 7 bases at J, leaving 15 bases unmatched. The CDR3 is CASSLDDRVLGLEQYF. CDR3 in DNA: TGTGCCAGCAGCTTGGATGACAGGGTTTTAGGGTTGGAGCAGTACTTC. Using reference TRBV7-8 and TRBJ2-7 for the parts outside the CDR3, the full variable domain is GAGVSQSPRYKVAKRGQDVALRCDPISGHVSLFWYQQALGQGPEFLTYFQNEAQLDKSGLPSDRFFAERPEGSVSTLKIQRTQQEDSAVYLCASSLDDRVLGLEQYFGPGTRLTVT.

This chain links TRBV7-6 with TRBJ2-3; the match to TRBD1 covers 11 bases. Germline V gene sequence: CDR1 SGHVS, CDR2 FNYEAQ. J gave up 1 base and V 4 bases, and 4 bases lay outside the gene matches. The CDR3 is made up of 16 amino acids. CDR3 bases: TGTGCCAGCAGCTGGGACAGGGGGTTTGGCACAGATACGCAGTATTTT. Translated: CASSWDRGFGTDTQYF.

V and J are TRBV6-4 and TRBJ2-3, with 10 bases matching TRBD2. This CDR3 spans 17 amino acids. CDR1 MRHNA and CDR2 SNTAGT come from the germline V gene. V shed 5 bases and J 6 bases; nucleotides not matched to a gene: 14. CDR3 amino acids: CASSPTTTSGATDTQYF. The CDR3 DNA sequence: TGTGCCAGCAGTCCGACTACAACTAGCGGGGCTACGGATACGCAGTATTTT.

The CDR3 region is CASSEGTGGYEQYF. CDR3 nucleotides: TGTGCCAGCAGTGAAGGGACAGGGGGCTACGAGCAGTACTTC. The V gene is TRBV6-1, the J gene TRBJ2-7, with 10 positions matching TRBD1. V lost 1 base to trimming and J lost 3 bases; unmatched junction nucleotides: 0. Germline CDR1 and CDR2: MNHNS and SASEGT. CDR3 length: 14 amino acids.

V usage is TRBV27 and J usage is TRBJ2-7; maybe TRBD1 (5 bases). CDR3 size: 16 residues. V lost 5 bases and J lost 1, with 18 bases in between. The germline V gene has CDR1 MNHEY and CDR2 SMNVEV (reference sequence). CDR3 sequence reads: CASSPISTEASYEQYF. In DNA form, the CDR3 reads TGTGCCAGCAGTCCCATCTCGACAGAAGCTTCCTACGAGCAGTACTTC.

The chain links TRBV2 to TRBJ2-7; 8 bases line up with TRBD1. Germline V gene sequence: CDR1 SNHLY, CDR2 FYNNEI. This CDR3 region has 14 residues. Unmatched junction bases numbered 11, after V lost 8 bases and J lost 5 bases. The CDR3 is CASFFRTGPNEQYF. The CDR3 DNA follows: TGTGCCAGCTTTTTCCGGACAGGGCCAAACGAGCAGTACTTC.

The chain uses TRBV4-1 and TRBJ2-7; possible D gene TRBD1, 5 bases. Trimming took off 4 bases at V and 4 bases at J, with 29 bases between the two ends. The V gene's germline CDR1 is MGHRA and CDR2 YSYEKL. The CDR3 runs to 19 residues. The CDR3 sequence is CASSPRAFARQTKPYEQYF. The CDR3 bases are TGCGCCAGCAGCCCAAGGGCCTTTGCTAGACAGACAAAGCCTTACGAGCAGTACTTC.

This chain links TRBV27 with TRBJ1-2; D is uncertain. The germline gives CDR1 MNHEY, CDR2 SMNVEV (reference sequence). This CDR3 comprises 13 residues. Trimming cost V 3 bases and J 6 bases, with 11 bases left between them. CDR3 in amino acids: CASSLGGSDGYTF. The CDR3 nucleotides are TGTGCCAGCAGTTTGGGTGGCAGCGATGGCTACACCTTC.

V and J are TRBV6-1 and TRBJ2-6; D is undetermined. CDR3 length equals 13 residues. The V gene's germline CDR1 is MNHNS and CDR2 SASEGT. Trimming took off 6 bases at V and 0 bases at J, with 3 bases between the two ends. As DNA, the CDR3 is TGTGCCAGCAGGAGCTCTGGGGCCAACGTCCTGACTTTC. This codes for CASRSSGANVLTF.

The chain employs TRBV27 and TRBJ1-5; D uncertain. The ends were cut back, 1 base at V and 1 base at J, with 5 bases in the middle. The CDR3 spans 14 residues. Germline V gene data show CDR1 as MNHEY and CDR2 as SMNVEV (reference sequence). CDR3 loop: CASSLFGSNQPQHF. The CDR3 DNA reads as TGTGCCAGCAGTTTATTTGGCAGCAATCAGCCCCAGCATTTT.

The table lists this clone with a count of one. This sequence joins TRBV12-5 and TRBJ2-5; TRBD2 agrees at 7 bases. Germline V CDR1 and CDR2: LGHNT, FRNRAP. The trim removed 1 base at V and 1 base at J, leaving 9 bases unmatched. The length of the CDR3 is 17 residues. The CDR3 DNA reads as TGTGCTAGTGGTTTGGCGAGACTAGCAGGGTTCCAAGAGACCCAGTACTTC. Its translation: CASGLARLAGFQETQYF.

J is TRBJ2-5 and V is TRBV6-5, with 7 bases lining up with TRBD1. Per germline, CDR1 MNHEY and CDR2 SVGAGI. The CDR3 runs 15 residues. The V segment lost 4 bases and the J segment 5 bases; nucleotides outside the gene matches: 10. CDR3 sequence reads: CASSSDRGLGETQYF. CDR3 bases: TGTGCCAGCAGTTCGGATAGGGGGCTTGGGGAGACCCAGTACTTC.

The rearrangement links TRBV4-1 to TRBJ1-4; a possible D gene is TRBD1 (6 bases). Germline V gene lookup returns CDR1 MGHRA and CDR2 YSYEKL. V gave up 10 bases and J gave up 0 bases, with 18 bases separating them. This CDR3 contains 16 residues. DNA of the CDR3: TGCGCCACCAGAGACAGGCCACTTTCAACTAATGAAAAACTGTTTTTT. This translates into CATRDRPLSTNEKLFF.

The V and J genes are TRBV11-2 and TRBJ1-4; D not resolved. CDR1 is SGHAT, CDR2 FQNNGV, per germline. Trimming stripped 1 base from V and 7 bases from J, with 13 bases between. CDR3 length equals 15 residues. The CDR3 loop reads CASSLVSGRGEKLFF. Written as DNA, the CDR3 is TGTGCCAGCAGCTTAGTTTCCGGGCGGGGTGAAAAACTGTTTTTT.

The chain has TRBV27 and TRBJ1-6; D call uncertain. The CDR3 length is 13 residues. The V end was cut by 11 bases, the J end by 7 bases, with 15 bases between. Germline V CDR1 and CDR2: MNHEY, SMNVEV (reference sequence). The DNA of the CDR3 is TGTGCCTGCCGGAGGGCGGAGAATTCACCCCTCCACTTT. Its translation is CACRRAENSPLHF.

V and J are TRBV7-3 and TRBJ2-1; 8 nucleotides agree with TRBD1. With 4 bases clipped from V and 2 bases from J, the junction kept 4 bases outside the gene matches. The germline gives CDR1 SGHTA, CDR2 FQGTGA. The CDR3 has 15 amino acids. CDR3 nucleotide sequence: TGTGCCAGCAGCTCACAGGGGGGCGCCTACAATGAGCAGTTCTTC. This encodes CASSSQGGAYNEQFF.

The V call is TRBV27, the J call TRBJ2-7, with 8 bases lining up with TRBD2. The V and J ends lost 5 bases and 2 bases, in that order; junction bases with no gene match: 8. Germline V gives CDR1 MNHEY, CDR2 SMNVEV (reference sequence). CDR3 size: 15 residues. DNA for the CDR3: TGTGCCAGCAGTGGACAGCGGGGGTTCCCCTACGAGCAGTACTTC. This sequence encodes CASSGQRGFPYEQYF.

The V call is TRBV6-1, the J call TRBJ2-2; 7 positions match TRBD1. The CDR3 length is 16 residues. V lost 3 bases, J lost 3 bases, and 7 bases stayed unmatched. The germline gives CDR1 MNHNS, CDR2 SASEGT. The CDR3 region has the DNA TGTGCCAGCAGTGAGGGCAGGGGGATCGACACCGGGGAGCTGTTTTTT. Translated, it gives CASSEGRGIDTGELFF.

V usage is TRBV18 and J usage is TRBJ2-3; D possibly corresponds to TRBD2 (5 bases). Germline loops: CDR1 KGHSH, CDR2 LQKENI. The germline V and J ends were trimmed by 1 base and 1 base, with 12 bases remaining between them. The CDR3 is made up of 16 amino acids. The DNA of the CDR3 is TGTGCCAGCTCACCACTTCGGACTTGGGGCACAGATACGCAGTATTTT. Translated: CASSPLRTWGTDTQYF.

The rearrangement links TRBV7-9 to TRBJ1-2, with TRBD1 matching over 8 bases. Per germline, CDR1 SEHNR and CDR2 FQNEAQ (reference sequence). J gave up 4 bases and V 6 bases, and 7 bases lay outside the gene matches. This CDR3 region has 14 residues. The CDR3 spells CASRRQGAGYGYTF. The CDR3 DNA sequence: TGTGCCAGCAGAAGGCAGGGGGCTGGCTATGGCTACACCTTC.

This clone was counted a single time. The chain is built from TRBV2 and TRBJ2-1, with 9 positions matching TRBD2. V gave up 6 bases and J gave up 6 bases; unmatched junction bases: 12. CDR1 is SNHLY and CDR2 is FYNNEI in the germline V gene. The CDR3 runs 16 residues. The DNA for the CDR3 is TGTGCCAGCAGGAGCCCCTCTGCGGGGGGGCTCAATGAGCAGTTCTTC. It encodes CASRSPSAGGLNEQFF.

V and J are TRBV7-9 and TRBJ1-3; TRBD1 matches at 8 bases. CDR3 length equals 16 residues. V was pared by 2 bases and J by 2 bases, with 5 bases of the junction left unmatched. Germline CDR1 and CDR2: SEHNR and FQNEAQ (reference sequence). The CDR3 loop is CASSLTQGAAGNTIYF. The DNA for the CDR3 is TGTGCCAGCAGCTTAACCCAGGGGGCGGCTGGAAACACCATATATTTT. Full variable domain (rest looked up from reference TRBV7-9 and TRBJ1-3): DTGVSQNPRHKITKRGQNVTFRCDPISEHNRLYWYRQTLGQGPEFLTYFQNEAQLEKSRLLSDRFSAERPKGSFSTLEIQRTEQGDSAMYLCASSLTQGAAGNTIYFGEGSWLTVV.

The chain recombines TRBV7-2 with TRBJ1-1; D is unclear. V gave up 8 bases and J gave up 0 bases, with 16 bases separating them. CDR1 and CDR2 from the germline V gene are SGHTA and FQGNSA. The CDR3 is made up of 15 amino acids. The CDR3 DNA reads TGTGCCAGCCCAAAAAATCAGGCTATGAACACTGAAGCTTTCTTT. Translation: CASPKNQAMNTEAFF. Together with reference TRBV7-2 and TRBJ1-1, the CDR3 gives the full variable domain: GAGVSQSPSNKVTEKGKDVELRCDPISGHTALYWYRQSLGQGLEFLIYFQGNSAPDKSGLPSDRFSAERTGGSVSTLTIQRTQQEDSAVYLCASPKNQAMNTEAFFGQGTRLTVV.

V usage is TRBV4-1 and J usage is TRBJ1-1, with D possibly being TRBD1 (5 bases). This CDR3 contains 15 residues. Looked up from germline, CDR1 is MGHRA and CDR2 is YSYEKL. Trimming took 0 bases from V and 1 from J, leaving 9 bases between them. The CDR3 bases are TGCGCCAGCAGCCAAGAGGGGGGTAGGAACACTGAAGCTTTCTTT. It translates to CASSQEGGRNTEAFF.

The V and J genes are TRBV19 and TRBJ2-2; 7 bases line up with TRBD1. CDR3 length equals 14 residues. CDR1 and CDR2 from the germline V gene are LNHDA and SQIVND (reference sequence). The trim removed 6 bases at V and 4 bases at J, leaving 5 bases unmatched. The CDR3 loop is CASRTDRATGELFF. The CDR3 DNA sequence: TGTGCCAGTAGGACCGACAGGGCCACCGGGGAGCTGTTTTTT.